Each of the 2 T cell receptor beta chains below was sequenced from the same sample in a study of PD-1 blockade in mismatch repair-deficient tumors (dated by TCRdb to the late 2010s). To prepare the library, the immunoSEQ multiplex PCR assay was applied. Not all clones reach the TCRdb copy of this immuneACCESS table, which keeps in-frame sequences only. Checked studies attribute under half of the gap to unresolved V genes and leave the rest unexplained. This sample lists some 45,000 clones; under 85% were detected once. The ten largest clones add up to 2.5% to 4% of the sample. What this sample's time point label stands for: peripheral blood before pembrolizumab. The input for sequencing was PBMCs, taken before pembrolizumab treatment. The receptor set was obtained from an adult with mismatch repair-deficient cancer.

J is TRBJ1-2 and V is TRBV7-3; D ambiguous. CDR1 and CDR2 from the germline V gene are SGHTA and FQGTGA. Trimming cost V 2 bases and J 8 bases, with 12 bases left between them. CDR3 length equals 13 residues. Written as DNA, the CDR3 is TGTGCCAGCAGCTTAGTGGCCCTGGGAGGCTACACCTTC. It translates to CASSLVALGGYTF.

The chain links TRBV30 to TRBJ1-1, with a tentative D call TRBD1 (6 bases). This CDR3 is built from 15 residues. Germline lookup yields CDR1 GTSNPN and CDR2 SVGIG (reference sequence). Trimming stripped 0 bases from V and 3 bases from J, with 14 bases between. CDR3 region: CAWSVVRDKDTEAFF. CDR3 sequence (DNA): TGTGCCTGGAGTGTAGTCAGGGACAAGGACACTGAAGCTTTCTTT.